Listed here are 30 T cell receptor beta chains from one sample, sequenced in a study of blood T cell repertoires in COVID-19. Libraries were prepared by immunoSEQ multiplex PCR; TCRdb keeps only in-frame clonotypes and omits some of them. The sample carries approximately 240,000 clones, about four fifths recorded once. The sample taken for sequencing was peripheral blood. The receptors derive from a woman younger than 45 who had recovered from COVID-19.

The chain joins TRBV27 to TRBJ2-7; TRBD2 aligns across 12 bases. V dropped 1 base and J dropped 0; count of bases not matched to a gene: 7. CDR3 size: 18 residues. CDR1 and CDR2 from the germline V gene are MNHEY and SMNVEV (reference sequence). The CDR3 DNA sequence: TGTGCCAGCAGTTTATTAGGGCTAGCGGGAGGGGCCTCCTACGAGCAGTACTTC. This gives the protein CASSLLGLAGGASYEQYF.

CDR3 DNA sequence: TGTGCCAGCAGGAAGAAAGCGGGAGTCGTCGAGCAGTACTTC. Amino acid sequence: CASRKKAGVVEQYF. V gene TRBV6-4 combines with J gene TRBJ2-7; TRBD2 aligns across 8 bases. Germline CDR1 reads MRHNA; CDR2 reads SNTAGT. Trimming cost V 6 bases and J 6 bases; bases outside gene matches: 10. This CDR3 is 14 amino acids long.

The chain recombines TRBV18 with TRBJ2-7, with a tentative D call TRBD2 (5 bases). Per germline, CDR1 KGHSH and CDR2 LQKENI. The CDR3 spans 16 residues. Trimming removed 0 bases at V and 0 bases at J, with 12 bases between. This CDR3 reads CASSPPEGTSSYEQYF. CDR3 nucleotides: TGTGCCAGCTCACCACCTGAGGGAACTAGCTCCTACGAGCAGTACTTC.

The rearrangement joins TRBV3-1 (or the pseudogene TRBV3-2) to TRBJ2-7; no clear D gene. The CDR3 runs 14 residues. V gave up 3 bases and J gave up 1 base, with 10 bases separating them. Germline-derived CDR1 and CDR2 are LGHDT and YNNKEL (reference sequence). The CDR3 region is CASSQLGSSYEQYF. The CDR3 bases are TGTGCCAGCAGCCAGCTCGGGTCTTCCTACGAGCAGTACTTC.

This clone turned up a few times. The V gene is TRBV28, the J gene TRBJ2-5, with D possibly TRBD2 on 5 matching bases. Trimming stripped 3 bases from V and 4 bases from J, with 6 bases between. Germline CDR1 reads MDHEN; CDR2 reads SYDVKM. This CDR3 spans 12 amino acids. For the CDR3, the DNA is TGTGCCAGCAGTTTTAGCGTAGAGACCCAGTACTTC. This translates into CASSFSVETQYF.

This clone was recorded only once. This chain connects TRBV2 to TRBJ1-3, with D perhaps matching TRBD1 (5 bases). This CDR3 has 13 amino acids. With 8 bases removed from V and 1 base from J, the gap between germline ends came to 9 bases. Per germline, CDR1 SNHLY and CDR2 FYNNEI. The CDR3 DNA follows: TGTGCCAGCGGGGGGGTGTCTGGAAACACCATATATTTT. It encodes CASGGVSGNTIYF.

This clone was observed a handful of times. The V gene is TRBV28, the J gene TRBJ1-5, with D possibly being TRBD1 (5 bases). Germline V gene sequence: CDR1 MDHEN, CDR2 SYDVKM. V lost 5 bases and J 5 bases, leaving 7 bases between the germline ends. This CDR3 spans 12 amino acids. The CDR3 sequence: CASSRRDQPQHF. Written as DNA, the CDR3 is TGTGCCAGCAGTCGCAGGGATCAGCCCCAGCATTTT.

The rearrangement joins TRBV9 to TRBJ2-1, with 7 bases aligning to TRBD2. CDR3 length: 13 residues. Germline V gene data show CDR1 as SGDLS and CDR2 as YYNGEE. The V gene end was trimmed by 4 bases and the J gene end by 3 bases; junction bases not matched to a gene: 1. This CDR3 is CASSRDYYNEQFF. In DNA, the CDR3 is TGTGCCAGCAGCCGGGACTACTACAATGAGCAGTTCTTC.

The chain uses TRBV6-5 and TRBJ2-5; 8 nucleotides align to TRBD2. With V trimmed by 6 bases and J by 5 bases, 11 bases remained unmatched. Per germline, CDR1 MNHEY and CDR2 SVGAGI. The CDR3 totals 15 residues. This CDR3 is CASSPGGVRGETQYF. CDR3 bases: TGTGCCAGCAGCCCCGGGGGGGTGCGAGGGGAGACCCAGTACTTC.

Comment on this clone: At one boundary the junction diverges from the germline segment, which might be a read error. Here the CDR3 DNA reads TGTGCCAGCACGAGGACTAAGGAAAAACTGTTTTTT. This sequence encodes CASTRTKEKLFF. The V and J genes are TRBV12-3 or TRBV12-4 and TRBJ1-4; D is uncertain. The CDR3 extends over 12 amino acids.

The V and J genes are TRBV21-1 and TRBJ2-6; the table assigns TRBD1, which was not confirmed against the DNA. TRBV21-1 is recorded as a pseudogene. This CDR3 region has 19 residues. The CDR3 nucleotides read TGTGCCAGCCTTCGCTTCTCCAGGGGCGCCTCCCGTGGGGCCAACGTCCTGACTTTC. Protein product: CASLRFSRGASRGANVLTF.

The chain links TRBV27 to TRBJ2-2, with D uncertain. Germline lookup yields CDR1 MNHEY and CDR2 SMNVEV (reference sequence). Trimming left V 4 bases short and J 0 bases short, with 9 bases between. The CDR3 totals 15 residues. CDR3 protein: CASSSGVANTGELFF. In nucleotides, the CDR3 is TGTGCCAGCAGTTCCGGAGTGGCGAACACCGGGGAGCTGTTTTTT.

This clone was recorded only once. The chain is built from TRBV6-5 and TRBJ2-7; 9 bases fit TRBD1. This CDR3 is built from 15 residues. Germline assignment: CDR1 MNHEY and CDR2 SVGAGI. J gave up 3 bases and V 5 bases, and 8 bases lay outside the gene matches. The CDR3 loop reads CASSRPGTGIYEQYF. The CDR3 DNA sequence: TGTGCCAGCAGTCGTCCCGGGACAGGGATCTACGAGCAGTACTTC.

V and J are TRBV29-1 and TRBJ1-1; 7 positions match TRBD1. CDR3 length: 13 amino acids. V dropped 6 bases and J dropped 1; count of bases not matched to a gene: 5. CDR1 is SQVTM and CDR2 is ANQGSEA in the germline V gene. CDR3: CSVEGAQNTEAFF. The CDR3 region has the DNA TGCAGCGTAGAGGGGGCGCAGAACACTGAAGCTTTCTTT.

The chain employs TRBV18 and TRBJ1-3; 7 nucleotides align to TRBD1. In germline, CDR1 is KGHSH, CDR2 LQKENI. The CDR3 contains 17 residues. V trimming: 4 bases; J trimming: 9 bases; junction bases outside the gene matches: 18. The CDR3 loop is CASSLTIPGQNGGTIYF. The CDR3 DNA is TGTGCCAGCTCACTAACAATCCCGGGACAGAACGGTGGCACCATATATTTT.

This clone appeared once. The chain links TRBV18 to TRBJ2-7; perhaps TRBD2 as D (5 bases). V shed 8 bases and J shed 9 bases, with 20 bases lying between them. The CDR3 contains 13 residues. CDR1 and CDR2 from the germline V gene are KGHSH and LQKENI. The CDR3 DNA follows: TGTGCCAGCAAAACCTCACCGGAGGCCCCGCAGTACTTC. This gives the protein CASKTSPEAPQYF.

This clone showed up just a few times. J is TRBJ2-5 and V is TRBV28; 8 bases map to TRBD2. The CDR3 has 14 amino acids. V shed 8 bases and J 1 base; nucleotides not matched to a gene: 6. Germline lookup yields CDR1 MDHEN and CDR2 SYDVKM. The CDR3 reads CASASSGSQETQYF. CDR3 nucleotide sequence: TGTGCCAGCGCCAGCAGCGGGAGCCAAGAGACCCAGTACTTC.

The chain joins TRBV21-1 to TRBJ2-1; the table's D gene call, TRBD2, was not cross checked with the DNA. TRBV21-1 is an annotated pseudogene. This CDR3 is built from 12 residues. The CDR3 nucleotides read TGTGCCAGCAGAGGGCTAGCTTGTGAGCAGTTCTTC. Amino acid sequence: CASRGLACEQFF.

The rearrangement uses TRBV6-4 and TRBJ2-7; no reliable D call. V was cut by 0 bases and J by 7 bases, with 10 bases left in between. In germline, CDR1 is MRHNA, CDR2 SNTAGT. The CDR3 has 13 residues. Here the CDR3 reads CASSDSMAGEQYF. In DNA, the CDR3 is TGTGCCAGCAGTGACTCCATGGCCGGGGAGCAGTACTTC.

The chain links TRBV5-1 to TRBJ2-5; 7 bases are shared with TRBD1. This CDR3 is 15 amino acids long. After removal of 3 bases from V and 2 bases from J, the junction contained 7 bases not matched to a gene. Germline loops: CDR1 SGHRS, CDR2 YFSETQ. CDR3 nucleotides: TGCGCCAGCAGCTCCTCAGACAGGGAGCAAGAGACCCAGTACTTC. This translates into CASSSSDREQETQYF.

The chain joins TRBV3-1 (or the pseudogene TRBV3-2) to TRBJ2-5, with 11 bases lining up with TRBD1. The CDR3 loop spans 17 amino acids. CDR1 is LGHDT and CDR2 is YNNKEL in the germline V gene (reference sequence). After removal of 0 bases from V and 3 bases from J, the junction contained 6 bases not matched to a gene. DNA of the CDR3: TGTGCCAGCAGCCAAGAAATGGGACAGGGGGGGAAAGAGACCCAGTACTTC. Its protein product is CASSQEMGQGGKETQYF.

The genes are TRBV30 and TRBJ1-2; no reliable D call. Germline values: CDR1 GTSNPN, CDR2 SVGIG (reference sequence). V lost 4 bases and J lost 2, with 8 bases in between. This CDR3 has 12 residues. The CDR3 region is CAWKRENYGYTF. CDR3 in DNA: TGTGCCTGGAAGAGGGAGAACTATGGCTACACCTTC. Together with reference TRBV30 and TRBJ1-2, the CDR3 gives the full variable domain: SQTIHQWPATLVQPVGSPLSLECTVEGTSNPNLYWYRQAAGRGLQLLFYSVGIGQISSEVPQNLSASRPQDRQFILSSKKLLLSDSGFYLCAWKRENYGYTFGSGTRLTVV.

This clone was recorded at least ten times. The genes are TRBV2 and TRBJ2-5; no clear D gene. The germline gives CDR1 SNHLY, CDR2 FYNNEI. V lost 7 bases to trimming and J lost 5 bases, with 11 bases between them. This CDR3 has 12 amino acids. DNA of the CDR3: TGTGCCAGCACTGACTCCCGGGAGACCCAGTACTTC. It specifies CASTDSRETQYF.

Turning to this clone: Other nucleotide sequences from this sample produce the same CDR3. This chain links TRBV7-2 with TRBJ2-1; TRBD1 matches at 7 bases. Trimming at V came to 5 bases and at J to 1 base, leaving 5 bases not matched to a gene. This CDR3 has 15 amino acids. Germline assignment: CDR1 SGHTA and CDR2 FQGNSA. The CDR3 protein is CASSIRDSSYNEQFF. The CDR3 DNA is TGTGCCAGCAGCATCCGGGACAGTTCCTACAATGAGCAGTTCTTC.

The CDR3 DNA follows: TGCAGCGTTGCGGCGGCAGGGGGAATCACAGATACGCAGTATTTT. The encoded protein is CSVAAAGGITDTQYF. The V gene is TRBV29-1, the J gene TRBJ2-3; 7 bases fit TRBD1. This CDR3 has 15 amino acids. The germline V gene has CDR1 SQVTM and CDR2 ANQGSEA. V lost 4 bases, J lost 2 bases, and 9 bases stayed unmatched.

The V and J genes are TRBV6-4 and TRBJ2-1, with 7 bases that match TRBD2. V lost 5 bases to trimming and J lost 7 bases; unmatched junction nucleotides: 14. This CDR3 comprises 16 residues. CDR1 is MRHNA and CDR2 is SNTAGT in the germline V gene. The CDR3 sequence is CASSTEGRGRGNEQFF. The CDR3 DNA reads as TGTGCCAGCAGTACCGAGGGTCGCGGGAGAGGGAATGAGCAGTTCTTC.

This clone was seen only a few times. This sample also contains other DNA sequences that code for the same CDR3. The chain recombines TRBV7-8 with TRBJ1-5, with 7 nucleotides matching TRBD1. Germline CDR1 is SGHVS and CDR2 is FQNEAQ. The CDR3 spans 14 residues. Trimming at V came to 4 bases and at J to 4 bases, leaving 4 bases not matched to a gene. The CDR3, as DNA: TGTGCCAGCAGCTCCCGGGACAGTAATCAGCCCCAGCATTTT. This sequence encodes CASSSRDSNQPQHF. The entire variable domain, with the rest obtained from reference TRBV7-8 and TRBJ1-5, is as follows: GAGVSQSPRYKVAKRGQDVALRCDPISGHVSLFWYQQALGQGPEFLTYFQNEAQLDKSGLPSDRFFAERPEGSVSTLKIQRTQQEDSAVYLCASSSRDSNQPQHFGDGTRLSIL.

This clone has a single count. V is TRBV10-1 and J is TRBJ2-7; 8 bases are shared with TRBD1. The CDR3 is made up of 17 amino acids. The V segment lost 6 bases and the J segment 1 base; nucleotides outside the gene matches: 14. Germline V gene data show CDR1 as WNHNN and CDR2 as SYGVQD (reference sequence). The CDR3 DNA is TGCGCCAGCAGGGTCCAGGGGGCTCGGCTAGCATCCTACGAGCAGTACTTC. This codes for CASRVQGARLASYEQYF.

The V call is TRBV10-3, the J call TRBJ2-7; D gene uncertain. Between the trimmed V and J ends, which lost 0 bases and 0 bases, there was a span of 6 bases. The CDR3 loop spans 14 amino acids. Germline CDR1 and CDR2: ENHRY and SYGVKD. The CDR3 nucleotides read TGTGCCATCAGTGAGTCTGCTAGCTCCTACGAGCAGTACTTC. Protein product: CAISESASSYEQYF.

The chain links TRBV24-1 to TRBJ2-5, with 11 bases fitting TRBD2. The CDR3 contains 17 residues. Germline-derived CDR1 and CDR2 are KGHDR and SFDVKD. Losses at the gene ends were 0 bases for V and 7 bases for J; bases not matched to a gene: 9. CDR3 amino acids: CATSDLNLAGGPGTQYF. The DNA for the CDR3 is TGTGCCACCAGTGATTTGAATTTAGCGGGAGGGCCAGGGACCCAGTACTTC.